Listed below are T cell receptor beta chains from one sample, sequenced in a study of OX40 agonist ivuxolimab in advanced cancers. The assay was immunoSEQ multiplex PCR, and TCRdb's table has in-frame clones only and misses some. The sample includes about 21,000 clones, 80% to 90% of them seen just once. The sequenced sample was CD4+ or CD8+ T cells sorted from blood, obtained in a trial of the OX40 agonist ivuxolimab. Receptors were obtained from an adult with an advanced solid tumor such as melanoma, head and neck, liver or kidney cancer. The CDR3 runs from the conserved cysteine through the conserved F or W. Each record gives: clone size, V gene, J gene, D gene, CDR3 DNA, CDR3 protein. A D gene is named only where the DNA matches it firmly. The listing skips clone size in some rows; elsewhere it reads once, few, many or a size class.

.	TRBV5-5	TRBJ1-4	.	TGTGCCAGCAGCTTAGACCCAGCCTCCGCAACTAATGAAAAACTGTTTTTT	CASSLDPASATNEKLFF
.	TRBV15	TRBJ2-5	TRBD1	TGTGCCACCAGCAGTCCTCTTACAGGGGGCTGGGGGGAGACCCAGTACTTC	CATSSPLTGGWGETQYF
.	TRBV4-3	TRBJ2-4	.	TGCGCCAGCAGCCAGGAACTCGACCTTCTAGCCAAAAACATTCAGTACTTC	CASSQELDLLAKNIQYF
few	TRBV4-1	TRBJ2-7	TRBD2	TGCGCCAGCAGCCCCTACCCTAGCGGGGGCTCCTACGAGCAGTACTTC	CASSPYPSGGSYEQYF
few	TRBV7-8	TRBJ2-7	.	TGTGCCAGCAGCGTGAGCGGGCCCTACGAGCAGTACTTC	CASSVSGPYEQYF
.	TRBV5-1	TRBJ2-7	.	TGCGCCAGCAGCTCAGAGGGACGGGGTCACGAGCAGTACTTC	CASSSEGRGHEQYF
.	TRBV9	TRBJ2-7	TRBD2	TGTGCCAGCAGCGCGGGACTAGCCTCTTCTTACGAGCAGTACTTC	CASSAGLASSYEQYF
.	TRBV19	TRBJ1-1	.	TGTGCCAGTCGAGGATGGGGCAGGTCCCGTGAGGACACTGAAGCTTTCTTT	CASRGWGRSREDTEAFF
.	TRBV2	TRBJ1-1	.	TGTGCCAGCACTCGAACATGGAGGAACACTGAAGCTTTCTTT	CASTRTWRNTEAFF
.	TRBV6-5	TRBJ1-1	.	TGTGCCAGCAGTCCCGGACAGACCCCTGAAGCTTTCTTT	CASSPGQTPEAFF
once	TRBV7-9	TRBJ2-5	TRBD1	TGTGCCAGCAGCGTCCACAGGGGGCAGAAAGAGACCCAGTACTTC	CASSVHRGQKETQYF
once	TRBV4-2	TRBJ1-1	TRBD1	TGTGCCAGCAGCCCGCAGGGACAGGGAAACACTGAAGCTTTCTTT	CASSPQGQGNTEAFF
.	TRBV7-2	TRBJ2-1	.	TGTGCCAGCAGCACTAGTGGGCTGCAGGAGCAGTTCTTC	CASSTSGLQEQFF
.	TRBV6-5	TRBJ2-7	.	TGTGCCAGCAGCCGTAACAGGGCCGAGCAGTACTTC	CASSRNRAEQYF
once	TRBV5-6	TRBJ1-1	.	TGTGCCAGCAGCTTGATGGGCAGCAACACTGAAGCTTTCTTT	CASSLMGSNTEAFF
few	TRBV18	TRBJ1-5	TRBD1	TGTGCCAGCTCACCTACCGGGACAGGGAAAGGACTCCAGCATTTT	CASSPTGTGKGLQHF
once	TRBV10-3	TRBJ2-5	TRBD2	TGTGCCATCAGTGACGGGACTAGCGGGGGTGAGACCCAGTACTTC	CAISDGTSGGETQYF
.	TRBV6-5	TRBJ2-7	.	TGTGCCAGCAGTTCCCCGACTCTGAGCTCCTACGAGCAGTACTTC	CASSSPTLSSYEQYF
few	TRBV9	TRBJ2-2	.	TGTGCCAGCAGCGTAGGAGGGGGGGCCACCGGGGAGCTGTTTTTT	CASSVGGGATGELFF
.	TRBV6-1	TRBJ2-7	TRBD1	TGTGCCAGCAGTACCGACAGGGTGTCCTACGAGCAGTACTTC	CASSTDRVSYEQYF
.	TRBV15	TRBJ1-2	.	TGTGCCACCAGCATAGACGCTTCCGGCTACACCTTC	CATSIDASGYTF
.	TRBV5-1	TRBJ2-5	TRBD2	TGCGCCAGCAGCTTGGAAATAGCGGGAGGAAGGGAGACCCAGTACTTC	CASSLEIAGGRETQYF
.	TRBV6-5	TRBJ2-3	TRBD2	TGTGCCAGCAGTTACGTGGCTAGCGGGAGTTCAGATACGCAGTATTTT	CASSYVASGSSDTQYF
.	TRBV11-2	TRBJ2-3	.	TGTGCCAGCAGCTTAGTTGCGGGGATCACAGATACGCAGTATTTT	CASSLVAGITDTQYF
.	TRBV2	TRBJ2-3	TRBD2	TGTGCCAGCAGTGCATTAGCGGGGGGATCCACAGATACGCAGTATTTT	CASSALAGGSTDTQYF
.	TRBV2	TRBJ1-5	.	TGTGCCAGCAGTGAATCGGGGTCAGGGTGGCATTTT	CASSESGSGWHF
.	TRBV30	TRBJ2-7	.	TGTGCCTGGAGTGTAAACTTCGCCAGGGTGACCGAGCAGTACTTC	CAWSVNFARVTEQYF
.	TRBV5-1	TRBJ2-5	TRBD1	TGCGCCAGCAGCTCCTGGGACAGGGGGCAAGAGACCCAGTACTTC	CASSSWDRGQETQYF
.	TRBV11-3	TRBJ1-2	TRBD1	TGTGCCAGCAGCCAAGCGACAGGGTTCTATGGCTACACCTTC	CASSQATGFYGYTF